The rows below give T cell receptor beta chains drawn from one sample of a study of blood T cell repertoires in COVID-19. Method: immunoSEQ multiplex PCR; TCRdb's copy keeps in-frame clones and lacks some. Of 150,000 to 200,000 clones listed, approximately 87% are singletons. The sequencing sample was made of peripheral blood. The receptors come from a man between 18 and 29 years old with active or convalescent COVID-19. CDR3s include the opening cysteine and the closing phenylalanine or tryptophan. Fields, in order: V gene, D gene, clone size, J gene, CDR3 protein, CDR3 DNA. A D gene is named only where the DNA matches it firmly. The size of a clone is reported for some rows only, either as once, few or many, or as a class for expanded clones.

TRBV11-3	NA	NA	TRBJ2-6	CASSPGATGTNVLTF	TGTGCCAGCAGCCCCGGCGCCACAGGAACCAACGTCCTGACTTTC
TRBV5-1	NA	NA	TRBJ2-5	CASSFTGDWETQYF	TGCGCCAGCAGCTTTACCGGGGACTGGGAGACCCAGTACTTC
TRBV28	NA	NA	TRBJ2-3	CASSLGAGQGDTQYF	TGTGCCAGCAGTTTGGGTGCGGGGCAAGGAGATACGCAGTATTTT
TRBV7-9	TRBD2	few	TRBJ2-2	CASSRGLAGFTGELFF	TGTGCCAGCAGCCGAGGACTAGCGGGATTCACCGGGGAGCTGTTTTTT
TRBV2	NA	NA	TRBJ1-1	CASSYAGPDTEAFF	TGTGCCAGCAGTTATGCGGGGCCGGACACTGAAGCTTTCTTT
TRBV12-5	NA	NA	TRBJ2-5	CASGLGSSYRETQYF	TGTGCTAGTGGTTTGGGAAGTTCCTACAGAGAGACCCAGTACTTC
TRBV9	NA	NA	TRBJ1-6	CASSVEEYSPLHF	TGTGCCAGCAGCGTAGAGGAGTATTCACCCCTCCACTTT
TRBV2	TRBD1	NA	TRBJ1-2	CASTRTGTANYGYTF	TGTGCCAGCACTCGAACAGGGACAGCTAACTATGGCTACACCTTC
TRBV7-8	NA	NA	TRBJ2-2	CASSLVLGLNTGELFF	TGTGCCAGCAGCTTAGTTTTGGGCCTGAACACCGGGGAGCTGTTTTTT
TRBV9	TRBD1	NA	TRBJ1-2	CASSRDSGYGYTF	TGTGCCAGCAGCCGGGACAGCGGCTATGGCTACACCTTC
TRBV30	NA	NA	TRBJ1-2	CAWMGADHAGYTF	TGTGCCTGGATGGGGGCCGACCACGCGGGCTACACCTTC
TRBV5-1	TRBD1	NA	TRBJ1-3	CASSKGQGDGNTIYF	TGCGCCAGCAGCAAAGGACAGGGGGACGGAAACACCATATATTTT
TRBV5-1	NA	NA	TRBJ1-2	CASSLERANYGYTF	TGCGCCAGCAGCTTGGAGCGGGCTAACTATGGCTACACCTTC
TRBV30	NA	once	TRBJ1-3	CAWKLAGESHSGNTIYF	TGTGCCTGGAAGCTGGCAGGGGAATCACATTCTGGAAACACCATATATTTT
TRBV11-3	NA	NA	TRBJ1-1	CASSSRLYTEAFF	TGTGCCAGCAGCTCTAGACTGTACACTGAAGCTTTCTTT
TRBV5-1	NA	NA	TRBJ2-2	CASSPRTQGTGELFF	TGCGCCAGCAGCCCCCGAACGCAGGGAACCGGGGAGCTGTTTTTT
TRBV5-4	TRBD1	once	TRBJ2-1	CASRPDRFNEQFF	TGTGCCAGCAGACCGGACAGGTTCAATGAGCAGTTCTTC
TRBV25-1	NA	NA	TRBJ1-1	CASSDGGRNEAFF	TGTGCCAGCAGTGACGGGGGTCGTAATGAAGCTTTCTTT
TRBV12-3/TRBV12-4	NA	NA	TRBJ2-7	CASSIGRDYEQYF	TGTGCCAGCAGTATCGGACGGGATTACGAGCAGTACTTC
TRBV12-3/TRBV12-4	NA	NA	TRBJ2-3	CASSSVDTQYF	TGTGCCAGCAGCTCTGTGGATACGCAGTATTTT
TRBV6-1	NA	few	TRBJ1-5	CASSEYLGNQPQHF	TGTGCCAGCAGTGAATATCTCGGCAATCAGCCCCAGCATTTT
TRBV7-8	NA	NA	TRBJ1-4	CASSLQGLEGKLFF	TGTGCCAGCAGCTTACAGGGGCTGGAAGGAAAACTGTTTTTT
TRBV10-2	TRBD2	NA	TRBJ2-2	CASNSGGAGELFF	TGCGCCAGCAACAGCGGGGGGGCCGGGGAGCTGTTTTTT
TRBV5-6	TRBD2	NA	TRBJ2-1	CASSLGLAENGQFF	TGTGCCAGCAGCCTAGGACTAGCGGAGAATGGGCAGTTCTTC
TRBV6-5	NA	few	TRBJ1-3	CASRRSTGNTIYF	TGTGCCAGCAGGAGGAGTACTGGAAACACCATATATTTT
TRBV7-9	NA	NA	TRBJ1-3	CASSADSSGNTIYF	TGTGCCAGCAGCGCGGATAGCTCTGGAAACACCATATATTTT
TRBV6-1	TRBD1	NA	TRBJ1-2	CASSEAGQGYYGYTF	TGTGCCAGCAGTGAAGCGGGACAGGGATACTATGGCTACACCTTC
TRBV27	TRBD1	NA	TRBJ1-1	CASSFRDSSLNTEAFF	TGTGCCAGCAGTTTCCGGGACAGTAGTCTGAACACTGAAGCTTTCTTT
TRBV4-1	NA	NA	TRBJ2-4	CASSQDGAKNIQYF	TGCGCCAGCAGCCAAGACGGTGCCAAAAACATTCAGTACTTC
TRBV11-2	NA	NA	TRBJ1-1	CASSTGRDGRAVPEAFF	TGTGCCAGCAGCACCGGGAGGGACGGCAGGGCGGTCCCTGAAGCTTTCTTT
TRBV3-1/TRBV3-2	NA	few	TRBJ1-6	CASSQDDRPSYNSPLHF	TGTGCCAGCAGCCAAGATGACAGACCCTCCTATAATTCACCCCTCCACTTT
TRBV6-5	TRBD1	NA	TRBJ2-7	CASSLRTGVHEQYF	TGTGCCAGCAGCCTCCGAACAGGGGTGCACGAGCAGTACTTC
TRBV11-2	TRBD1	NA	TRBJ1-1	CASSFGTGAFF	TGTGCCAGCAGCTTCGGGACAGGGGCTTTCTTT
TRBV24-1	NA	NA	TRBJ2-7	CATSERVSASSYEQYF	TGTGCCACCAGTGAGAGGGTCAGCGCCAGCTCCTACGAGCAGTACTTC
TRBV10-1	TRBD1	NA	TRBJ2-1	CASSGGTGDYNEQFF	TGCGCCAGCAGTGGAGGGACAGGGGACTACAATGAGCAGTTCTTC
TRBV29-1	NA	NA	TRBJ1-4	CSTNGGGANTEKLFF	TGCAGCACTAATGGCGGGGGGGCTAATACCGAAAAACTGTTTTTT
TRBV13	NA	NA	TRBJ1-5	CASRKRSPSNQPQHF	TGTGCCAGCAGAAAACGGTCCCCCAGCAATCAGCCCCAGCATTTT
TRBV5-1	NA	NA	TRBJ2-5	CASSLVPGAGETQYF	TGCGCCAGCAGCTTGGTTCCAGGTGCTGGTGAGACCCAGTACTTC
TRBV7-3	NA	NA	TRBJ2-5	CASSLYGSDQETQYF	TGTGCCAGCAGCTTATACGGGAGTGATCAAGAGACCCAGTACTTC
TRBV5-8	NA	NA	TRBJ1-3	CASMNSHSGNTIYF	TGTGCCAGTATGAACAGCCACTCTGGAAACACCATATATTTT
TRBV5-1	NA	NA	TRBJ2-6	CASSLVVAQYSGANVLTF	TGCGCCAGCAGCTTGGTTGTGGCACAGTACTCTGGGGCCAACGTCCTGACTTTC
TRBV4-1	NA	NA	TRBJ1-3	CASSQDQVGGNTIYF	TGCGCCAGCAGCCAAGACCAGGTCGGAGGAAACACCATATATTTT
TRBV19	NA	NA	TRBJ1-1	CASSIQGMRTEAFF	TGTGCCAGTAGTATCCAGGGCATGAGGACTGAAGCTTTCTTT
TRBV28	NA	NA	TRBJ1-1	CASSLFRTVEAFF	TGTGCCAGCAGTTTATTTAGGACAGTCGAAGCTTTCTTT
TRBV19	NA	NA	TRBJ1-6	CASSGSSYNSPLHF	TGTGCCAGTAGTGGGAGCTCCTATAATTCACCCCTCCACTTT